This paragraph covers one TCR beta chain sequence. The antigen is undetermined. The source of the sample is a study of cytotoxic CD8 clonotypes in ibrutinib-treated CLL. Study conclusions and caveats: Circulating CD8+ T-cell counts were tracked by baseline clonality, which exceeded that of age-matched healthy donors.

This CDR3 is built from 15 residues. V was trimmed by 1 base and J by 1 base, leaving 10 bases between them. The germline V gene encodes CDR1 SGHVS and CDR2 FNYEAQ. The assay was immunoSEQ multiplex PCR, and TCRdb's table has in-frame clones only and misses some. Of about 9,400 clones listed, around 60% are singletons. Sequenced here: PBMCs, sampled before ibrutinib treatment. V gene TRBV7-6 combines with J gene TRBJ1-1, with a weak D call TRBD1 (6 bases). The receptor's source is a human donor with chronic lymphocytic leukemia. CDR3 DNA sequence: TGTGCCAGCAGCTTAGAAGGAGGGGGGAACACTGAAGCTTTCTTT. This codes for CASSLEGGGNTEAFF.